This T cell receptor beta chain was retrieved from a study of blood T cell repertoires in COVID-19. TCRdb keeps only in-frame clones here, not all; method: immunoSEQ multiplex PCR. The data contain tens of thousands of clones, roughly 86% of them seen just once; the ten biggest clones take up around 6.6%. Germline V lookup: CDR1 SEHNR, CDR2 FQNEAQ (reference sequence). The CDR3 extends over 14 amino acids. With V trimmed by 5 bases and J by 7 bases, 6 bases remained unmatched. The clonotype was recovered from a man in his 60s with acute or convalescent COVID-19. The rearrangement uses TRBV7-9 and TRBJ2-1; 9 bases align to TRBD1. Sequencing used peripheral blood. CDR3 DNA sequence: TGTGCCAGCAGCCCCCGGGACAGGGTGAATGAGCAGTTCTTC. Amino acids: CASSPRDRVNEQFF. Drawing the rest from reference TRBV7-9 and TRBJ2-1, the complete variable domain is DTGVSQNPRHKITKRGQNVTFRCDPISEHNRLYWYRQTLGQGPEFLTYFQNEAQLEKSRLLSDRFSAERPKGSFSTLEIQRTEQGDSAMYLCASSPRDRVNEQFFGPGTRLTVL.